This T cell receptor (beta chain) appears in the sequencing data of a study of blood T cell repertoires in COVID-19. TCRdb's copy holds only in-frame clones and misses some; the assay was immunoSEQ multiplex PCR. Found here are about 84,000 clones, 65% to 90% of them singletons; the top ten hold 1.2%. The sequence came from a man older than 75 with active or convalescent COVID-19. Sequenced material: peripheral blood.

The CDR3 region has the DNA TGTGCCAGTAGCCTGCGACAGGGGGCAACTAATGAAAAACTGTTTTTT. Its translation: CASSLRQGATNEKLFF. The chain uses TRBV19 and TRBJ1-4; 9 bases are shared with TRBD1. V lost 6 bases and J lost 0; bases outside the gene matches: 5. Per germline, CDR1 LNHDA and CDR2 SQIVND (reference sequence). There are 16 residues in the CDR3.